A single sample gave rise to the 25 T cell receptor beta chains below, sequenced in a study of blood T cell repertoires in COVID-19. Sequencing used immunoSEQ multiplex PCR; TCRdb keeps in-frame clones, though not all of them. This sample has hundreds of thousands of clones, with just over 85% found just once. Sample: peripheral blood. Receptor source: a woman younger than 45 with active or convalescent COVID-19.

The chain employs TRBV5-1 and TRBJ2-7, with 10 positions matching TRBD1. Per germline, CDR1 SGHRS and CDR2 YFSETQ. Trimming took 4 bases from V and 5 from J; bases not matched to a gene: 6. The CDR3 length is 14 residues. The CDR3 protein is CASSGGQGENEQYF. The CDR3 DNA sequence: TGCGCCAGCAGCGGCGGACAGGGGGAGAACGAGCAGTACTTC.

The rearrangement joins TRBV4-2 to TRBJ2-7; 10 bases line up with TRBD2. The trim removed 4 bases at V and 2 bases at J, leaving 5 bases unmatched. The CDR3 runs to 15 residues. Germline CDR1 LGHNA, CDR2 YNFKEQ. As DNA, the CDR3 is TGTGCCAGCAGCCTGGCACTAGCGGGAACCTACGAGCAGTACTTC. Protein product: CASSLALAGTYEQYF.

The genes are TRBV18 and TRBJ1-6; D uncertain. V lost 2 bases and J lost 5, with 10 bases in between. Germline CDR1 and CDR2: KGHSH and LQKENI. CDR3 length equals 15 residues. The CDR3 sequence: CASSPEGEHNSPLHF. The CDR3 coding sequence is TGTGCCAGCTCACCAGAAGGAGAACATAATTCACCCCTCCACTTT.

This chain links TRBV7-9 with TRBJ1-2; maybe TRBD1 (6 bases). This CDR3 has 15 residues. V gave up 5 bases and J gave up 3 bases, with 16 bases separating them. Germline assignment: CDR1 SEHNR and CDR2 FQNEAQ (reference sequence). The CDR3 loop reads CASSPGQGPDYGYTF. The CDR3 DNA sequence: TGTGCCAGCAGCCCGGGGCAGGGGCCTGACTATGGCTACACCTTC.

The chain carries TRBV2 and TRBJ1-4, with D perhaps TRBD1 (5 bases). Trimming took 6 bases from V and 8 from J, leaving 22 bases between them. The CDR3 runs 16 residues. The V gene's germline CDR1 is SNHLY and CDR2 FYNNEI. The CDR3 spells CASSLAALTVNEKLFF. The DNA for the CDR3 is TGTGCCAGCAGCCTAGCGGCATTGACAGTAAACGAAAAACTGTTTTTT.

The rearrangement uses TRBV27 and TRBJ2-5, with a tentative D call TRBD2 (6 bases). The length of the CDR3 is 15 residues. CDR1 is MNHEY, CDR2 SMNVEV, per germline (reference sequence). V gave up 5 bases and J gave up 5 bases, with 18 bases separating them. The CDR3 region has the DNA TGTGCCAGCAGTCCATCGGGGCCCAGCGGGGAGACCCAGTACTTC. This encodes CASSPSGPSGETQYF.

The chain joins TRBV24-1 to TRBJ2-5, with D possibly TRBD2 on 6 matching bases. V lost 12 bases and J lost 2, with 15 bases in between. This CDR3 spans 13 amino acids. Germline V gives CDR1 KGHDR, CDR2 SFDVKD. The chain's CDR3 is CAPGGERQETQYF. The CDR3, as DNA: TGTGCCCCCGGCGGGGAAAGACAAGAGACCCAGTACTTC.

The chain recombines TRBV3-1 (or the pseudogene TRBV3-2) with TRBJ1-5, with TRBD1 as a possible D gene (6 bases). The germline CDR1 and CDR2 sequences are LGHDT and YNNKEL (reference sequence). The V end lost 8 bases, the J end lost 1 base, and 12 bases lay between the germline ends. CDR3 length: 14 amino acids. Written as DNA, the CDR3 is TGTGCCAGCGGCAGGGGCATAAGCAATCAGCCCCAGCATTTT. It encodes CASGRGISNQPQHF.

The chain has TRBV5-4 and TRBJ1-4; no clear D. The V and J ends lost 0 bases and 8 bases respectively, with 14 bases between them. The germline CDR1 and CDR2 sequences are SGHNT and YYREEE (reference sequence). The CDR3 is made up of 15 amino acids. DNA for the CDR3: TGTGCCAGCAGCTTGGTGGGATCTGAGGGCGAAAAACTGTTTTTT. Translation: CASSLVGSEGEKLFF.

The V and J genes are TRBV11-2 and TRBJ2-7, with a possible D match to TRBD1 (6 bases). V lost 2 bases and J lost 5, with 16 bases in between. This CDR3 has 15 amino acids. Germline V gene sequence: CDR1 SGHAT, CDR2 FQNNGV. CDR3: CASSLSQGRFNEQYF. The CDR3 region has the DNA TGTGCCAGCAGCTTATCCCAGGGGAGATTCAACGAGCAGTACTTC.

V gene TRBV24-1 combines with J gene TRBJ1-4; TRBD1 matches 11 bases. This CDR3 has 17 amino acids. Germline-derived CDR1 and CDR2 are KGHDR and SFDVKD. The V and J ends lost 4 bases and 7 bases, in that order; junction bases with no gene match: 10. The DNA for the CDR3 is TGTGCCACCAGTGAGGCCCGGGACAGGGGGTTTTGTGAAAAACTGTTTTTT. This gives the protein CATSEARDRGFCEKLFF.

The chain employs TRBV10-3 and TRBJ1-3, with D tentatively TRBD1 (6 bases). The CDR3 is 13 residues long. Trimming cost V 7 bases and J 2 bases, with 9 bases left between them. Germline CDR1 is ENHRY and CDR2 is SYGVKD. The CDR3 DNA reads TGTGCCATCACGAGACAGGCTGGAAACACCATATATTTT. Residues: CAITRQAGNTIYF.

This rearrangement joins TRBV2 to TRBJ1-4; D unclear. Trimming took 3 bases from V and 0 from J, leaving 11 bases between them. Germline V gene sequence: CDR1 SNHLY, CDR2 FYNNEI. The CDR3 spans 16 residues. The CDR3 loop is CASSEESVATNEKLFF. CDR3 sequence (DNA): TGTGCCAGCAGTGAGGAGTCAGTAGCAACTAATGAAAAACTGTTTTTT.

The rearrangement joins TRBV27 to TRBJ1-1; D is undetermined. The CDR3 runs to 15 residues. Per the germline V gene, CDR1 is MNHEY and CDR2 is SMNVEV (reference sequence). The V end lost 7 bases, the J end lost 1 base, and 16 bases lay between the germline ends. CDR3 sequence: CASKQFPHKNTEAFF. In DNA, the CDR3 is TGTGCCAGCAAACAATTCCCCCACAAGAACACTGAAGCTTTCTTT.

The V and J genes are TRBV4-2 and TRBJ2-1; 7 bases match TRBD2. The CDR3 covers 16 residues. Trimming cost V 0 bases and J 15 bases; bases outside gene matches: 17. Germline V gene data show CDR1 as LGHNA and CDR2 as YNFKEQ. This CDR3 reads CASSQELWAGDSVGFF. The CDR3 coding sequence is TGTGCCAGCAGCCAAGAACTTTGGGCGGGGGATTCGGTTGGGTTCTTC.

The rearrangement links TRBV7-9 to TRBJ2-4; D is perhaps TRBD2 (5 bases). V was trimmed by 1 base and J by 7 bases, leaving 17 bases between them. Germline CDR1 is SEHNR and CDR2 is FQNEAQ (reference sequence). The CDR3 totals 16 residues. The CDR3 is CASSLGEGRLGNIQYF. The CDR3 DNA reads TGTGCCAGCAGCTTAGGAGAGGGCAGGTTGGGGAACATTCAGTACTTC.

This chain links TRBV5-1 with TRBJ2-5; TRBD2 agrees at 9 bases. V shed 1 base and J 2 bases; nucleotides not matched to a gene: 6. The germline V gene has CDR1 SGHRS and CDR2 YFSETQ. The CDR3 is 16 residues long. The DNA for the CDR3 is TGCGCCAGCAGCTTGAGGGCTAGCGGGGTGCAAGAGACCCAGTACTTC. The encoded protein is CASSLRASGVQETQYF.

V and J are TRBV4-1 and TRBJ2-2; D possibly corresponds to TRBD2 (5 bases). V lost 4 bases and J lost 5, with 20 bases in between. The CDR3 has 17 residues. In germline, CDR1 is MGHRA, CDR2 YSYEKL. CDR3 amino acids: CASSRQVVGSGTGELFF. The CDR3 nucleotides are TGCGCCAGCAGCCGCCAAGTTGTGGGGAGCGGTACCGGGGAGCTGTTTTTT.

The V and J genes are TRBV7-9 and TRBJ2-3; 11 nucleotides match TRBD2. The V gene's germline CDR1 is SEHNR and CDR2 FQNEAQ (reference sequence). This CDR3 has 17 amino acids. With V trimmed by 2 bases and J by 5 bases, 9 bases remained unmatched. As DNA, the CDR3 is TGTGCCAGCAGCTTATACAAGGGACTAGCGGTGAGAGATACGCAGTATTTT. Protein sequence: CASSLYKGLAVRDTQYF.

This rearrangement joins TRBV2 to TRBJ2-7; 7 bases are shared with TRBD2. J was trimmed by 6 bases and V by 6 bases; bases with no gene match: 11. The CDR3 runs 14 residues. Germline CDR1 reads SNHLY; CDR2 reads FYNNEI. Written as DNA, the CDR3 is TGTGCCAGCAGGAGTCTCGGCGGGAGACGCGAGCAGTACTTC. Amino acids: CASRSLGGRREQYF.

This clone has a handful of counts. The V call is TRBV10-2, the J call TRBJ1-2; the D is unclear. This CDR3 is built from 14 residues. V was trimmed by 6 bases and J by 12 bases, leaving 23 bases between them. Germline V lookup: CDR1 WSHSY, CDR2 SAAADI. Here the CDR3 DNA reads TGCGCCAGCAGCGACACCTCTTACAGCCCTGGGCACACCTTC. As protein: CASSDTSYSPGHTF.

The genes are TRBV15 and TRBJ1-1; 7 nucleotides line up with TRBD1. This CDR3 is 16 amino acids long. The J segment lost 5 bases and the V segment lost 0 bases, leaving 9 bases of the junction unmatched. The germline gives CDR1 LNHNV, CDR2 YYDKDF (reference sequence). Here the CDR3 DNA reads TGTGCCACCAGCAGAGATGGTACACCAGGGGGTACTGAAGCTTTCTTT. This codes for CATSRDGTPGGTEAFF.

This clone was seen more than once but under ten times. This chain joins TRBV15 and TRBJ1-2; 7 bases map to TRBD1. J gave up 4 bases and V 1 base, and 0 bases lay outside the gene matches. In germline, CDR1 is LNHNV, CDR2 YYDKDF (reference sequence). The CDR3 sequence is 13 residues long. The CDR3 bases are TGTGCCACCAGCAGAGGGACAGGCTATGGCTACACCTTC. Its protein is CATSRGTGYGYTF.

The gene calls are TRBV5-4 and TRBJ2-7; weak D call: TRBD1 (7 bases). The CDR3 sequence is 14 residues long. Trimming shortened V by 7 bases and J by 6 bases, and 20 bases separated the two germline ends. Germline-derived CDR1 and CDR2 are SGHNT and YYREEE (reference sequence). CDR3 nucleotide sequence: TGTGCCAGCCGTGGGCAGGGGGGATTCGGCGAGCAGTACTTC. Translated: CASRGQGGFGEQYF.

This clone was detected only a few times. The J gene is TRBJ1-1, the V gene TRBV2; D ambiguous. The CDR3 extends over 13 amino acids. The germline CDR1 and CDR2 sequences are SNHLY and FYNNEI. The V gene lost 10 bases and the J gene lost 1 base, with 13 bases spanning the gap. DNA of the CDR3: TGTGCCACTCAAGTCCTCAGGAACACTGAAGCTTTCTTT. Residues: CATQVLRNTEAFF.